The sequence of this T cell receptor (beta chain) was determined in a study of blood T cell repertoires in COVID-19. At the level of the study: In each case, the material was cDNA or gDNA derived from T cells, B-cell-depleted T cells, or PBMCs.

Trimming pared 2 bases from V and 0 bases from J, leaving 8 bases between. Germline V gene data show CDR1 as SGHRS and CDR2 as YFSETQ. CDR3 length: 15 residues. Original analysis: Quantification of nucleated cells was approximated via reference gene primer amplification. Sequencing was performed with immunoSEQ multiplex PCR; in TCRdb, only in-frame clones are kept and a portion is missing. The DNA gave D and trimming, while V, J and clone size come from that table. Here the sample spans 200,000 to 250,000 clones, roughly 84% being singletons. The chain joins TRBV5-1 to TRBJ2-2, with D maybe TRBD1 (5 bases). The receptor was isolated from a woman aged 25 to 45 who had recovered from COVID-19. The sample consisted of peripheral blood. The CDR3 is CASSLGAANTGELFF. CDR3 bases: TGCGCCAGCAGCTTAGGGGCAGCGAACACCGGGGAGCTGTTTTTT.